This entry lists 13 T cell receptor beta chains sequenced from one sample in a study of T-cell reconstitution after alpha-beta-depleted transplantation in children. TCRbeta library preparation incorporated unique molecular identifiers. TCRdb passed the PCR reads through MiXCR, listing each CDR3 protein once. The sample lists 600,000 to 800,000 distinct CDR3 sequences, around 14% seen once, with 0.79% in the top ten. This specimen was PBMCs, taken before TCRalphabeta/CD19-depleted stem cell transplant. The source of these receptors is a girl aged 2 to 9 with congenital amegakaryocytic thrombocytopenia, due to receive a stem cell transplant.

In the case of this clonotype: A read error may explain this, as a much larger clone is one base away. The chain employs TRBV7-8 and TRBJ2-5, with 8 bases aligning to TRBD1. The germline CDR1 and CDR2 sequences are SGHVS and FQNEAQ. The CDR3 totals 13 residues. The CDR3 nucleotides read TGTGCCAGCAGCTTCAGGGGGCGAGAGACCCAGTCCTTC. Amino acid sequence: CASSFRGRETQSF.

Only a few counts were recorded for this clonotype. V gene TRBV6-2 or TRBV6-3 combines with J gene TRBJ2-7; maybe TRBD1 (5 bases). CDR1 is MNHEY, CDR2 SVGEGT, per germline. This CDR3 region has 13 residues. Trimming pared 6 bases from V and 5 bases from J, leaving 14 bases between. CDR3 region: CASRLPGLDEQYF. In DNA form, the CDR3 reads TGTGCCAGCAGATTACCAGGGTTGGACGAGCAGTACTTC.

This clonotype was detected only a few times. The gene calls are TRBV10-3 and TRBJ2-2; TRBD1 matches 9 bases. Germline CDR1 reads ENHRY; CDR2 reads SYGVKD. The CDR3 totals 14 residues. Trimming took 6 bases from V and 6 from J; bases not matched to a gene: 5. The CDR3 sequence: CAIRTRDRAGELFF. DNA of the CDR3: TGTGCCATCAGGACCCGGGACAGGGCCGGGGAGCTGTTTTTT.

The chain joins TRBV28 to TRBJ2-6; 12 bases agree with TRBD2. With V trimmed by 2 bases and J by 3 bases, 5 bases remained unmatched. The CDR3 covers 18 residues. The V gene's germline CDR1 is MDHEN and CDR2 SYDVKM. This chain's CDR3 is CASSLSGLAGFGANVLTF. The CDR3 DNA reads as TGTGCCAGCAGTTTAAGTGGACTAGCGGGATTTGGGGCCAACGTCCTGACTTTC.

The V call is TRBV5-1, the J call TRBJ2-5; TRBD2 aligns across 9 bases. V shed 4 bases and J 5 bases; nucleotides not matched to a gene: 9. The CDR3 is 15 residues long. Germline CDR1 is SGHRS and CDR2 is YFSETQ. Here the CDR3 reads CASSISSGAPETQYF. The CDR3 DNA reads TGCGCCAGCAGCATTTCTAGCGGGGCCCCCGAGACCCAGTACTTC.

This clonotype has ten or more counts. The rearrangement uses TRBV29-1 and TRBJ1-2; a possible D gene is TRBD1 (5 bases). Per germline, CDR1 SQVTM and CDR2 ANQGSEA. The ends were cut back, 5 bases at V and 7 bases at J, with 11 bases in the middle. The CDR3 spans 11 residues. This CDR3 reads CSVSRDSGYTF. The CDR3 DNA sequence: TGCAGCGTTAGCCGGGACTCTGGCTACACCTTC. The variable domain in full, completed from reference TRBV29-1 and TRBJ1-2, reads SAVISQKPSRDICQRGTSLTIQCQVDSQVTMMFWYRQQPGQSLTLIATANQGSEATYESGFVIDKFPISRPNLTFSTLTVSNMSPEDSSIYLCSVSRDSGYTFGSGTRLTVV.

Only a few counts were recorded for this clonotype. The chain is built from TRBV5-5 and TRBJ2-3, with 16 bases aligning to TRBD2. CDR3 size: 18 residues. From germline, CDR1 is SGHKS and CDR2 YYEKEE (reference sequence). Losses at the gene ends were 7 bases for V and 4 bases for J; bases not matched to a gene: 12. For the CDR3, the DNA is TGTGCCAGCCACAGCCCCCCGGGACTAGCGGGAGGGCCAGATACGCAGTATTTT. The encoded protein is CASHSPPGLAGGPDTQYF.

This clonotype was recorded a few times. CDR3 in DNA: TGCGCCAGCAGCTTCTCGGCACCGATGACAGATACGCAGTATTTT. Its protein product is CASSFSAPMTDTQYF. The V gene is TRBV5-1, the J gene TRBJ2-3; D is ambiguous. CDR1 is SGHRS and CDR2 is YFSETQ in the germline V gene. The CDR3 sequence is 15 residues long. The V end lost 2 bases, the J end lost 3 bases, and 13 bases lay between the germline ends.

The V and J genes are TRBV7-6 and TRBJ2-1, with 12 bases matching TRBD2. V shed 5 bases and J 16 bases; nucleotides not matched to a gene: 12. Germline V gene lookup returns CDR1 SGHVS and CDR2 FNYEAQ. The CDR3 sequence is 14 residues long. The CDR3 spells CASSPGLAGIETFF. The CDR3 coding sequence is TGTGCCAGCAGCCCAGGACTAGCGGGAATAGAGACCTTCTTC.

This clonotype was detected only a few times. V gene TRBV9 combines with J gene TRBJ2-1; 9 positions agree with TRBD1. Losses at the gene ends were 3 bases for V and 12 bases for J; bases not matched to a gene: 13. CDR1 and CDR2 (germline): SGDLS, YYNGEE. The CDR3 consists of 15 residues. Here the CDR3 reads CASSAWTGVGIGQFF. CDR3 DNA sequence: TGTGCCAGCAGCGCTTGGACAGGGGTGGGGATAGGGCAGTTCTTC.

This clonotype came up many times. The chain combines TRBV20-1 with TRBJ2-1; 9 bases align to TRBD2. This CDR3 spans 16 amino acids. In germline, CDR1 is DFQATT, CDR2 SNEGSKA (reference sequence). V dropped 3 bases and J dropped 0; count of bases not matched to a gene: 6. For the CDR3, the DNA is TGCAGTGCTAGTAGGGCGGGAGGGGACTCCTACAATGAGCAGTTCTTC. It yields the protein CSASRAGGDSYNEQFF.

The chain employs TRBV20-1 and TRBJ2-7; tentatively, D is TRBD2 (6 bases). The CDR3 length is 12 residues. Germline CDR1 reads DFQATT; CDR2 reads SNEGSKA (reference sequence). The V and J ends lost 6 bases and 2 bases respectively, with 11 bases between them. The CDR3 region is CSAQWGAYEQYF. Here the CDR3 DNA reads TGCAGTGCCCAATGGGGGGCCTACGAGCAGTACTTC.

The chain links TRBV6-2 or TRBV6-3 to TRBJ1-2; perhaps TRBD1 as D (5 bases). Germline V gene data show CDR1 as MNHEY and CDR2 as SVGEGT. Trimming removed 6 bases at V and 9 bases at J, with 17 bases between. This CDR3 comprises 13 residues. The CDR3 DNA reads TGTGCCAGCAGCCCCCCCGGGGGAAGGAGCTACACCTTC. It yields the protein CASSPPGGRSYTF.